Below, one TCR beta chain is given with its context. Its antigen remains unidentified. These data are taken from a study of OX40 agonist ivuxolimab in advanced cancers. Study summary: Past anti-PD-1, anti-PD-L1 or anti-CTLA-4 therapy was accepted, and roughly 38% had received some. Three patients had partial responses: one hepatocellular carcinoma, two cutaneous melanoma. General observations from the study: Expanded clones belonging to CD8+ T cells outnumbered, on average, those of CD4+. Low clonal expansion, among the lowest seen, marked partial responders at 0.1-3.0 mg/kg.

The protocol was immunoSEQ multiplex PCR, while the TCRdb copy is restricted to in-frame clones and leaves out a portion. This sample has approximately 58,000 clones, with about 85% found just once. From germline, CDR1 is SGHRS and CDR2 YFSETQ. The CDR3 extends over 15 amino acids. Unmatched junction bases numbered 8, after V lost 4 bases and J lost 5 bases. The sample here was CD4+ or CD8+ T cells sorted from blood, taken in a trial of the OX40 agonist ivuxolimab. This chain links TRBV5-1 with TRBJ2-2; TRBD2 agrees at 7 bases. The receptor was isolated from an adult with an advanced solid tumor such as melanoma, head and neck, liver or kidney cancer. CDR3 sequence: CASSHVAGKTGELFF. As DNA, the CDR3 is TGCGCCAGCAGCCACGTAGCGGGTAAAACCGGGGAGCTGTTTTTT.